This T cell receptor beta chain derives from a study of shared T cell receptors in the human thymus. The germline V gene encodes CDR1 MGHDK and CDR2 SYGVNS. With V trimmed by 4 bases and J by 7 bases, 6 bases remained unmatched. This CDR3 spans 13 amino acids. The table came from immunoSEQ multiplex PCR; TCRdb's copy has only in-frame clones and leaves some out. Of hundreds of thousands of clones listed, 88% were seen once; the top ten hold about 0.01%. This sample also belongs to another study, concerning human thymus T cells.

This chain connects TRBV25-1 to TRBJ2-7; TRBD1 matches at 8 bases. Source material: thymocytes. This clonotype was obtained from a boy younger than two with a congenital heart defect. The CDR3, as DNA: TGTGCCAGCAGTGTGCAGGGGGCATTGGAGCAGTACTTC. Protein sequence: CASSVQGALEQYF.